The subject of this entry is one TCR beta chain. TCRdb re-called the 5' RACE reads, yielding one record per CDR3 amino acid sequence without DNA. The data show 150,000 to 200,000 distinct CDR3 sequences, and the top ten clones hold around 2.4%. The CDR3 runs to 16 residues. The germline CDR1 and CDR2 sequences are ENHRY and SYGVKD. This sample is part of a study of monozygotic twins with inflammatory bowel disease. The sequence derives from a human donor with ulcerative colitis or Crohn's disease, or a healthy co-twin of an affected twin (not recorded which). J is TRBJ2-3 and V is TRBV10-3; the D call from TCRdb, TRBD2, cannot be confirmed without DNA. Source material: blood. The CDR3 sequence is CAISEGVAGGPGTQYF.